The 30 T cell receptor beta chains below all came from one sample that was sequenced in a study of vaccination effects on CD4 cells after COVID-19. Repertoires were generated with immunoSEQ multiplex PCR, while TCRdb's copy carries only in-frame clones and drops some. This sample carries over 30,000 clones, roughly 82% of them seen once, and the ten largest clones take about 1.6%. The ViraFEST assay expanded antigen-specific CD4+ T cells with viral peptide pools before sequencing. Between days 9 and 11 of culture, CD4+ T cells were separated out. Either the mRNA-1273 or the BNT162b2 vaccine was given to participants as two doses. These TCRs' antigens remain unknown. The source material was CD4+ T cells from PBMCs cultured with HCoV-NL63 spike peptides, sampled after COVID-19 vaccination. The receptors were gathered from a human donor who received a COVID-19 vaccine. Some clones in this sample may be carry-over from other donors' samples.

The chain has TRBV27 and TRBJ1-2; the match to TRBD1 covers 9 bases. V shed 4 bases and J 7 bases; nucleotides not matched to a gene: 10. The CDR3 spans 15 residues. Per the germline V gene, CDR1 is MNHEY and CDR2 is SMNVEV (reference sequence). The CDR3 is CASSSNLQGAVGYTF. As DNA, the CDR3 is TGTGCCAGCAGTTCCAACCTACAGGGGGCAGTTGGCTACACCTTC.

V and J are TRBV2 and TRBJ1-5; D is unresolved. V shed 2 bases and J shed 6 bases, with 5 bases lying between them. The CDR3 covers 12 residues. CDR1 and CDR2 from the germline V gene are SNHLY and FYNNEI. This chain's CDR3 is CASSEYIQPQHF. The CDR3 DNA reads as TGTGCCAGCAGTGAATACATTCAGCCCCAGCATTTT. Full variable domain (missing parts from reference TRBV2 and TRBJ1-5): EPEVTQTPSHQVTQMGQEVILRCVPISNHLYFYWYRQILGQKVEFLVSFYNNEISEKSEIFDDQFSVERPDGSNFTLKIRSTKLEDSAMYFCASSEYIQPQHFGDGTRLSIL.

The J gene is TRBJ2-4, the V gene TRBV5-8; 8 bases are a match to TRBD1. Germline trimming cut 4 bases from V and 9 bases from J; bases unmatched to any gene: 9. The germline gives CDR1 SGHTS, CDR2 YDEGEE. This CDR3 spans 14 amino acids. In DNA form, the CDR3 reads TGTGCCAGCAGCGGACAGGGAAATAAGGGCATTCAGTACTTC. Translation gives CASSGQGNKGIQYF. The whole variable domain, filled in from reference TRBV5-8 and TRBJ2-4, reads EAGVTQSPTHLIKTRGQQATLRCSPISGHTSVYWYQQALGLGLQFLLWYDEGEERNRGNFPPRFSGRQFPNYSSELNVNALELEDSALYLCASSGQGNKGIQYFGAGTRLSVL.

This rearrangement joins TRBV27 to TRBJ2-3, with D unresolved. The V end lost 6 bases, the J end lost 0 bases, and 19 bases lay between the germline ends. The germline gives CDR1 MNHEY, CDR2 SMNVEV (reference sequence). The CDR3 sequence is 17 residues long. The CDR3 reads CASRDKTRPLSTDTQYF. CDR3 DNA sequence: TGTGCCAGCAGAGACAAGACCCGACCGCTGAGCACAGATACGCAGTATTTT.

This chain connects TRBV7-3 to TRBJ2-7; D call uncertain. Trimming removed 4 bases at V and 1 base at J, with 17 bases between. This CDR3 is 16 amino acids long. The germline V gene has CDR1 SGHTA and CDR2 FQGTGA. CDR3 bases: TGTGCCAGCAGCTCCGCCGCGAGACACCGATCCTACGAGCAGTACGTC. It encodes CASSSAARHRSYEQYV.

This clone was seen once. The rearrangement links TRBV18 to TRBJ2-2; TRBD2 is a possible D gene (6 bases). Germline V gene lookup returns CDR1 KGHSH and CDR2 LQKENI. V dropped 3 bases and J dropped 2 bases, with 10 bases sitting between them. CDR3 length equals 15 residues. The CDR3 is CASSPRRENTGELFF. The CDR3 DNA reads as TGTGCCAGCTCACCCCGGCGGGAAAACACCGGGGAGCTGTTTTTT.

V and J are TRBV27 and TRBJ1-1, with a tentative D call TRBD1 (5 bases). From germline, CDR1 is MNHEY and CDR2 SMNVEV (reference sequence). The V gene lost 2 bases and the J gene lost 4 bases, with 11 bases spanning the gap. CDR3 length: 14 amino acids. The CDR3 region has the DNA TGTGCCAGCAGTTTAAGACAGAGGGGCACTGAAGCTTTCTTT. The encoded protein is CASSLRQRGTEAFF.

The rearrangement uses TRBV19 and TRBJ1-2; possible D gene TRBD1, 5 bases. Trimming stripped 4 bases from V and 8 bases from J, with 17 bases between. The CDR3 covers 14 residues. Germline V gene sequence: CDR1 LNHDA, CDR2 SQIVND (reference sequence). This CDR3 reads CASSNPAGVGGYTF. The DNA of the CDR3 is TGTGCCAGTAGTAACCCCGCGGGGGTTGGCGGCTACACCTTC.

The CDR3 sequence: CASSRSDYGYTF. Written as DNA, the CDR3 is TGTGCCAGCAGTCGAAGTGACTATGGCTACACCTTC. This chain joins TRBV9 and TRBJ1-2, with unresolved D. This CDR3 has 12 amino acids. V lost 5 bases and J lost 3, with 8 bases in between. The germline V gene encodes CDR1 SGDLS and CDR2 YYNGEE.

In DNA form, the CDR3 reads TGTGCCAGCTCACCTGCGAGTGAACAGACCTTC. Translation gives CASSPASEQTF. The J gene is TRBJ1-2, the V gene TRBV18; D call uncertain. CDR3 size: 11 residues. In germline, CDR1 is KGHSH, CDR2 LQKENI. V gave up 3 bases and J gave up 14 bases, with 13 bases separating them.

This rearrangement joins TRBV7-3 to TRBJ2-3; 9 nucleotides align to TRBD1. The CDR3 consists of 16 residues. V shed 5 bases and J 6 bases; nucleotides not matched to a gene: 12. CDR1 SGHTA and CDR2 FQGTGA come from the germline V gene. The DNA for the CDR3 is TGTGCCAGCAGCCCCAAAGGCACAGGGGGCATCGATACGCAGTATTTT. The encoded protein is CASSPKGTGGIDTQYF.

This chain joins TRBV28 and TRBJ1-4, with a tentative D call TRBD1 (6 bases). The germline V and J ends were trimmed by 6 bases and 4 bases, with 15 bases remaining between them. From germline, CDR1 is MDHEN and CDR2 SYDVKM. The CDR3 extends over 15 amino acids. CDR3 bases: TGTGCCAGCAGCTCCCAGGGGAGGGATAATGAAAAACTGTTTTTT. The encoded protein is CASSSQGRDNEKLFF.

The rearrangement uses TRBV5-1 and TRBJ1-6, with D perhaps matching TRBD1 (6 bases). V dropped 4 bases and J dropped 12 bases, with 14 bases sitting between them. The germline gives CDR1 SGHRS, CDR2 YFSETQ. CDR3 length: 13 residues. Here the CDR3 DNA reads TGCGCCAGCAGCCTCAACAGGGATCGACCCCTCCACTTT. Translation gives CASSLNRDRPLHF.

This chain uses TRBV3-1 (or the pseudogene TRBV3-2) with TRBJ1-2, with D tentatively TRBD1 (5 bases). The CDR3 sequence is 14 residues long. The ends were cut back, 6 bases at V and 8 bases at J, with 19 bases in the middle. Germline CDR1 is LGHDT and CDR2 is YNNKEL (reference sequence). CDR3 nucleotides: TGTGCCAGCAGTCCTCGGGGCCAACAGGCCGGCTACACCTTC. Amino acids: CASSPRGQQAGYTF.

V is TRBV29-1 and J is TRBJ2-5, with 8 bases lining up with TRBD1. This CDR3 contains 14 residues. The germline gives CDR1 SQVTM, CDR2 ANQGSEA. With V trimmed by 3 bases and J by 6 bases, 9 bases remained unmatched. The DNA for the CDR3 is TGCAGCGTTGATTTCGTCGGGACAGGCCAGACCCAGTACTTC. Protein: CSVDFVGTGQTQYF.

The genes are TRBV7-2 and TRBJ2-2; D is unclear. V was pared by 6 bases and J by 13 bases, with 18 bases between. CDR1 and CDR2 (germline): SGHTA, FQGNSA. The CDR3 covers 13 residues. The CDR3: CASSLRTDLGLFF. Written as DNA, the CDR3 is TGTGCCAGCAGTCTCCGGACCGACCTTGGGCTGTTTTTT.

The chain uses TRBV18 and TRBJ1-6, with a tentative D call TRBD1 (5 bases). Deletions cut 2 bases from V and 6 bases from J, with 8 bases between. This CDR3 contains 14 residues. From germline, CDR1 is KGHSH and CDR2 LQKENI. The chain's CDR3 is CASSPEGSNSPLHF. The CDR3 DNA reads as TGTGCCAGCTCACCAGAGGGGTCTAATTCACCCCTCCACTTT.

V is TRBV6-4 and J is TRBJ2-2; D is perhaps TRBD1 or TRBD2 (5 bases each). CDR1 is MRHNA and CDR2 is SNTAGT in the germline V gene. The CDR3 contains 15 residues. Trimming left V 7 bases short and J 4 bases short, with 16 bases between. The CDR3 DNA follows: TGTGCCAGCAAGGTGGTGGCAGGGAGCACCGGGGAGCTGTTTTTT. Residues: CASKVVAGSTGELFF.

Written as DNA, the CDR3 is TGTGCCAGCAGCTTAAGGTCGGCAGCGAACACCGGGGAGCTGTTTTTT. It codes for CASSLRSAANTGELFF. The chain employs TRBV7-3 and TRBJ2-2; D unresolved. V was pared by 1 base and J by 0 bases, with 9 bases between. CDR3 length: 16 residues. Germline CDR1 is SGHTA and CDR2 is FQGTGA.

This sequence joins TRBV3-1 (or the pseudogene TRBV3-2) and TRBJ1-2, with D maybe TRBD1 (5 bases). Germline V gives CDR1 LGHDT, CDR2 YNNKEL (reference sequence). V was trimmed by 4 bases and J by 8 bases, leaving 17 bases between them. This CDR3 has 14 amino acids. This CDR3 is CASSPRDGGVGYTF. Here the CDR3 DNA reads TGTGCCAGCAGCCCCCGGGACGGTGGTGTGGGCTACACCTTC.

This chain joins TRBV6-2 or TRBV6-3 and TRBJ1-6; no definite D call. This CDR3 has 14 residues. The germline V and J ends were trimmed by 5 bases and 16 bases, with 21 bases remaining between them. Germline CDR1 reads MNHEY; CDR2 reads SVGEGT. The CDR3 protein is CASSPPGLPPRLHF. In DNA form, the CDR3 reads TGTGCCAGCAGTCCCCCGGGCCTGCCGCCCCGGCTCCACTTT.

This chain connects TRBV4-2 to TRBJ2-1, with 9 nucleotides matching TRBD2. Germline V CDR1 and CDR2: LGHNA, YNFKEQ. With 3 bases clipped from V and 4 bases from J, the junction kept 4 bases outside the gene matches. CDR3 length: 15 amino acids. The CDR3 reads CASSQRGGGYNEQFF. DNA for the CDR3: TGTGCCAGCAGCCAGCGGGGGGGCGGATACAATGAGCAGTTCTTC.

This clone was observed a single time. This sequence joins TRBV18 and TRBJ2-3; D is possibly TRBD2 (6 bases). Germline V gives CDR1 KGHSH, CDR2 LQKENI. CDR3 length: 15 residues. Trimming took 1 base from V and 4 from J, leaving 12 bases between them. The CDR3 spells CASSPRGDRADTQYF. CDR3 in DNA: TGTGCCAGCTCACCACGCGGGGACCGGGCAGATACGCAGTATTTT.

In this sample, this clone turned up once. The V call is TRBV6-5, the J call TRBJ1-1, with D hard to call. The length of the CDR3 is 13 residues. The V end lost 10 bases, the J end lost 5 bases, and 17 bases lay between the germline ends. Germline CDR1 and CDR2: MNHEY and SVGAGI. CDR3 sequence reads: CATTIFLQTEAFF. CDR3 sequence (DNA): TGTGCCACCACCATTTTCCTTCAAACTGAAGCTTTCTTT.

The gene calls are TRBV30 and TRBJ2-3; 9 bases are shared with TRBD1. The CDR3 spans 14 residues. Germline V gene sequence: CDR1 GTSNPN, CDR2 SVGIG (reference sequence). V dropped 4 bases and J dropped 2; count of bases not matched to a gene: 4. In DNA, the CDR3 is TGTGCCTGGACGGGACAGGGAATCACAGATACGCAGTATTTT. Translation gives CAWTGQGITDTQYF.

The V call is TRBV5-6, the J call TRBJ1-3, with D unclear. V shed 1 base and J shed 0 bases, with 8 bases lying between them. The CDR3 is 15 residues long. Per germline, CDR1 SGHDT and CDR2 YYEEEE. CDR3 coding DNA: TGTGCCAGCAGCTTGCTGCAGAGCTCTGGAAACACCATATATTTT. It codes for CASSLLQSSGNTIYF. The variable domain in full, with the rest retrieved from reference TRBV5-6 and TRBJ1-3, is DAGVTQSPTHLIKTRGQQVTLRCSPKSGHDTVSWYQQALGQGPQFIFQYYEEEERQRGNFPDRFSGHQFPNYSSELNVNALLLGDSALYLCASSLLQSSGNTIYFGEGSWLTVV.

CDR3 sequence: CASSKGTRRYNEQFF. The CDR3 nucleotides are TGTGCCAGCAGCAAAGGGACTAGAAGGTACAATGAGCAGTTCTTC. The gene calls are TRBV21-1 and TRBJ2-1; the table gives TRBD2 as D, unverified against the DNA. TRBV21-1 is a listed pseudogene. The CDR3 totals 15 residues.

This clone was counted a few times. The J gene is TRBJ2-7, the V gene TRBV11-2, with D possibly TRBD1 on 5 matching bases. The CDR3 is 13 amino acids. Germline V CDR1 and CDR2: SGHAT, FQNNGV. The germline V and J ends were trimmed by 1 base and 2 bases, with 6 bases remaining between them. The CDR3 loop is CASSLGQPYEQYV. The CDR3 DNA reads TGTGCCAGCAGCTTAGGACAGCCCTACGAGCAGTACGTC.

The table lists this clone with a count of one. The gene calls are TRBV5-4 and TRBJ1-1, with D possibly TRBD1 on 5 matching bases. V gave up 5 bases and J gave up 2 bases, with 10 bases separating them. The germline CDR1 and CDR2 sequences are SGHNT and YYREEE (reference sequence). The CDR3 extends over 13 amino acids. The CDR3 protein is CASSYDRNTEAFF. CDR3 bases: TGTGCCAGCAGTTACGACAGAAACACTGAAGCTTTCTTT.

The chain carries TRBV5-4 and TRBJ1-4, with 7 positions matching TRBD1. Germline V gives CDR1 SGHNT, CDR2 YYREEE (reference sequence). After removal of 2 bases from V and 8 bases from J, the junction contained 6 bases not matched to a gene. This CDR3 is 14 amino acids long. CDR3 protein: CASSFGGGREKLFF. The DNA for the CDR3 is TGTGCCAGCAGCTTCGGAGGGGGCCGGGAAAAACTGTTTTTT.